Detailed here is one T cell receptor (beta chain). This entry comes from a study of technical replicates of blood from a few donors. Germline trimming cut 7 bases from V and 0 bases from J; bases unmatched to any gene: 2. Germline CDR1 and CDR2: SGHDN and FVKESK. The CDR3 is 14 amino acids. The data were produced by immunoSEQ multiplex PCR, yet TCRdb's version contains in-frame clones alone and is incomplete. The sample holds around 83,000 clones, 94% seen once. The chain links TRBV14 to TRBJ2-2; 7 bases line up with TRBD1. This clonotype was sampled from a human donor in good health. The sample comprised T cells isolated from PBMCs. CDR3 sequence: CASTDRANTGELFF. CDR3 DNA sequence: TGTGCCAGCACCGACAGGGCGAACACCGGGGAGCTGTTTTTT.